This T cell receptor (beta chain) came from a study of early T cells in non-severe SARS-CoV-2 infection. For the study at large: Sequencing targeted bulk RNA from unsorted whole blood, leaving chains unpaired.

This clonotype came up a few times. Its antigen is unidentified. V was clipped by 7 bases and J by 3 bases, with 15 bases between them. The CDR3 sequence is 14 residues long. Individually, cDNA molecules had unique molecular identifiers attached to them. MiXCR, run by TCRdb on the 5' RACE reads, gives a single entry per CDR3 protein. The data show 55,000 to 70,000 distinct CDR3 sequences, approximately 11% seen once. The study, taken as a whole, reports: VDJdb matching favored anti-spike CD8 responses, missing private and CD4 specificities.

The TCR sequence derives from an adult who was a healthcare worker with PCR-confirmed SARS-CoV-2 infection or an uninfected control (not recorded which). The chain joins TRBV12-3 or TRBV12-4 to TRBJ1-1, with D unresolved. The sample taken for sequencing was whole blood. CDR3 region: CASTLGEEDTEAFF. The CDR3 bases are TGTGCCAGCACCCTCGGGGAGGAGGACACTGAAGCTTTCTTT.